Listed here is a single T cell receptor (beta chain). The target of this receptor is not known. No base qualities exist here, and no much larger clone lies one base off it. This specimen comes from a study of OX40 agonist ivuxolimab in advanced cancers. At the level of the whole study: The costimulatory receptor OX40 (CD134) was targeted by ivuxolimab, a fully human IgG2 agonistic monoclonal antibody. Intravenous ivuxolimab was administered to patients every 2 weeks at six dose levels: 0.01, 0.1, 0.3, 1.5, 3 and 10 mg/kg. Of the approximately 53 patients in dose escalation, about 20 had hepatocellular carcinoma, about 15 had melanoma, 9 had renal cell carcinoma and 9 had head and neck cancer. In the dose-escalation cohort, approximately 82% of patients were male, and the mean age was roughly 60 years with a range of roughly 20 to 79. Patients were allowed to have had prior anti-PD-1, anti-PD-L1 or anti-CTLA-4 therapy, and approximately 40% of the dose-escalation patients had been treated with checkpoint inhibitors. Partial responses occurred in three dose-escalation patients, of whom one had hepatocellular carcinoma and two had cutaneous melanoma. Peripheral TCRbeta sequencing aimed to test whether ivuxolimab altered TCR sequence diversity and caused clonal T-cell expansion. The paper covers the monotherapy dose-escalation part of the phase I ivuxolimab trial, which included N of about 50 patients.

The trial excluded patients who had a history of autoimmune disease or who were on systemic immunosuppression. Peripheral blood for TCR sequencing was drawn from every dose cohort at baseline, at cycle 4 day 1 and at cycle 7 day 1. Samples came from an open-label, multicenter, first-in-human phase I dose-escalation trial of ivuxolimab. Adults with locally advanced or metastatic melanoma, renal cell, hepatocellular, or head and neck squamous cell carcinoma were enrolled in the trial. Before TCR sequencing, CD4+ and CD8+ T cells were separately sorted from peripheral blood. To sequence the TCRbeta CDR3 region, genomic DNA was isolated from the sorted cells. TCRbeta CDR3 regions were sequenced using the immunoSEQ Assay. Not all clones reach the TCRdb copy of this immuneACCESS table, which keeps in-frame sequences only. Checked studies attribute under half of the gap to unresolved V genes and leave the rest unexplained. Across this sample there are tens of thousands of clones, with under 95% seen only once. The ten largest make up over 11% of the sample.

Overall results and qualifications from the work: Which antigens the clonally expanded peripheral T cells were specific for was not determined. After ivuxolimab, expanded clones were on average more numerous among CD8+ T cells than among CD4+ T cells. Low levels of normalized T-cell clonal expansion were also shown by some nonresponding patients. In the 0.1-3.0 mg/kg groups, partial responders had among the lowest normalized peripheral clonal expansion, particularly in CD8+ T cells. At doses of 0.1 to 3.0 mg/kg, clonal expansion of both CD4+ and CD8+ T cells in blood was seen between baseline and week 6.

CDR1 and CDR2 were assigned from the germline V gene as MGHRA and YSYEKL. The V end loses 4 bases and the J end loses 7 bases, and a stretch of 17 bases separates them. Including the terminal cysteine and phenylalanine, the CDR3 comprises 15 residues. CDR3 DNA only is kept here, 45 bases in frame from base 1. Rearrangement joined TRBV4-1 to TRBJ2-1; the D segment is perhaps TRBD1 or TRBD2, each sharing 5 matched bases. Sequenced material: CD4+ or CD8+ T cells sorted from blood, taken in a trial of the OX40 agonist ivuxolimab. This clonotype originated in an adult with an advanced solid tumor such as melanoma, head and neck, liver or kidney cancer. DNA sequence: TGCGCCAGCAGCCTAGAAGGGGTGTGGGAGAATGAGCAGTTCTTC. Translated, it reads CASSLEGVWENEQFF.